The 5 T cell receptor beta chains reported below all come from one sample, sequenced in a study of cytomegalovirus exposure and HLA in healthy donors. 13 Jbeta primers and 60 Vbeta primers were used for the PCR. Data came from immunoSEQ multiplex PCR; TCRdb stores just in-frame clones and leaves some out. This sample has 100,000 to 120,000 clones; around 80% occur once, and the top ten carry roughly 2.9%. The sequencing sample was made of PBMCs. The receptors originated from a woman between 55 and 75 years old in good health and CMV-seropositive.

V and J are TRBV23-1 and TRBJ2-1; possibly TRBD1 for D (7 bases). TRBV23-1 belongs to the ORF category, with a function that is uncertain. This CDR3 is built from 13 residues. The germline V and J ends were trimmed by 10 bases and 3 bases, with 13 bases remaining between them. CDR3 residues: CANGGGYYNEQFF. In nucleotides, the CDR3 is TGCGCCAACGGAGGGGGCTACTACAATGAGCAGTTCTTC.

This chain connects TRBV5-1 to TRBJ1-1; D unresolved. The CDR3 has 14 residues. The ends were cut back, 1 base at V and 10 bases at J, with 17 bases in the middle. CDR1 is SGHRS and CDR2 is YFSETQ in the germline V gene. The CDR3 DNA is TGCGCCAGCAGCTTGAGCCAGGTACCTAACGTAGCTTTCTTT. Protein: CASSLSQVPNVAFF.

The J gene is TRBJ1-2, the V gene TRBV18; 7 bases fit TRBD1. CDR3 size: 14 residues. The germline gives CDR1 KGHSH, CDR2 LQKENI. V trimming: 3 bases; J trimming: 8 bases; junction bases outside the gene matches: 9. The CDR3 sequence: CASSPIQGKDGYTF. The CDR3 DNA sequence: TGTGCCAGCTCACCGATACAGGGGAAGGACGGCTACACCTTC.

The chain links TRBV18 to TRBJ2-7; 11 positions match TRBD2. Germline trimming cut 1 base from V and 6 bases from J; bases unmatched to any gene: 11. The CDR3 length is 17 residues. CDR1 and CDR2 (germline): KGHSH, LQKENI. The CDR3 here is CASSPLLAGGRRSEQYF. The CDR3 DNA sequence: TGTGCCAGCTCACCACTCCTAGCGGGAGGTCGCCGGAGCGAGCAGTACTTC.

CDR3 nucleotide sequence: TGTGCCAGCAGCCGGGGGGGGGCAGATCAGCCCCAGCATTTT. It yields the protein CASSRGGADQPQHF. This chain connects TRBV5-4 to TRBJ1-5; a possible D gene is TRBD1 (6 bases). V was cut by 4 bases and J by 5 bases, with 13 bases left in between. The CDR3 runs to 14 residues. The germline gives CDR1 SGHNT, CDR2 YYREEE (reference sequence).